Listed below are T cell receptor beta chains from one sample, sequenced in a study of type 1 and type 2 diabetes patients. A single record per CDR3 protein comes from TCRdb applying MiXCR to the multiplex PCR reads. The sample lists about 250,000 distinct CDR3 sequences, roughly 48% occurring once. The sample was peripheral blood mononuclear cells (PBMCs). The receptors come from a man younger than 30 with type 2 diabetes. Each CDR3 is given with its conserved first and last residue.

cdr3_length v_call cdr3_aa
13 TRBV19 CASSSQEAYGYTF
13 TRBV30 CAWSEMVNTEAFF
16 TRBV15 CATSRTASGRGDTQYF
18 TRBV20-1 CSARVFIPTSGIYNEQFF
16 TRBV7-8 CASSPELTSGYNEQFF
17 TRBV6-2/TRBV6-3 CASSSSYRHLGNSPLHF
14 TRBV6-6 CASSFRTSPNEQFF
15 TRBV9 CASSEPGGVLNEQFF
14 TRBV2 CASSDTLTLYEQYF
16 TRBV15 CATSRVSGRGGTEALF
15 TRBV20-1 CSATPGTGALNEQFF
15 TRBV5-6 CASSPPAGGNTEAFF
17 TRBV2 CASSEFGMQSPVYGYTF
13 TRBV19 CASTDRIGYGYTF
14 TRBV15 CATRDGGDNQPQHF
13 TRBV20-1 CSARDYITDTQYF
18 TRBV19 CASSREPVGQTTNSPLHF
15 TRBV7-7 CASSFDTGMEETQYF
14 TRBV12-3/TRBV12-4 CASSFLEYTDTQYF
15 TRBV7-8 CASSLVAGVRNEQFF
18 TRBV27 CASSLSGFSEGDQETQYF
17 TRBV28 CASSRGTSGGAVETQYF
12 TRBV28 CASSFYNYGYTF
17 TRBV2 CASSLDGIGSYNSPLHF
15 TRBV25-1 CASSEGDRDTGELFF
14 TRBV30 CAWSGTGTTYEQYF
12 TRBV19 CASSITNQPQHF
13 TRBV2 CASNVGLGETQYF
13 TRBV12-3/TRBV12-4 CASMPEARNIQYF
14 TRBV12-3/TRBV12-4 CASSPKGGGSPLHF
14 TRBV24-1 CATSDKANSYEQYF
16 TRBV5-1 CASRSLAGTGSGELFF
13 TRBV7-9 CASSFQGGDEQFF
15 TRBV27 CASGYRLSSYNEQFF
11 TRBV2 CASNAGYGYTF
13 TRBV10-1 CASSRNTNTEAFF
13 TRBV2 CASSRDRDGELFF
16 TRBV15 CATSRGGLAGSREQYF
13 TRBV28 CASSLVMYNEQFF
15 TRBV12-3/TRBV12-4 CASILAGRYTDTQYF
15 TRBV19 CASSIRQRENSPLHF
14 TRBV4-3 CASSQAGIGNEQFF
16 TRBV12-3/TRBV12-4 CASSEGLAGLGYEQYF
12 TRBV14 CASSSGGTALHF
12 TRBV2 CASSESDIEAFF
16 TRBV7-2 CASSLWEGGDTDTQYF
14 TRBV2 CASSDSYGNQPQHF
13 TRBV7-2 CASSRLGGETQYF
14 TRBV20-1 CSARGALSSYEQYF
13 TRBV20-1 CSASLVLYETQYF
17 TRBV28 CASSTLRQGRSNEKLFF